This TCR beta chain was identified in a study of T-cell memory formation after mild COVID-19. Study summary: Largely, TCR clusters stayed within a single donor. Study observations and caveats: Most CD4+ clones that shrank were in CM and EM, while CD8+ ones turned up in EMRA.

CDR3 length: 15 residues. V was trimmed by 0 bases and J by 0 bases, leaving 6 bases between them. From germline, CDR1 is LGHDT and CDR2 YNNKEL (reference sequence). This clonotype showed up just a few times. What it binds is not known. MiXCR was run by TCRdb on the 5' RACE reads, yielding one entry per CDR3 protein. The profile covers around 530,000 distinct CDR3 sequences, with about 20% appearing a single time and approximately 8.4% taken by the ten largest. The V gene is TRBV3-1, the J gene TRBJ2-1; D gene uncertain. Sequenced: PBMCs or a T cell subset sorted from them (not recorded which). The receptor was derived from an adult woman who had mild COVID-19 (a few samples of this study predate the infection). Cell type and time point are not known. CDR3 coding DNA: TGTGCCAGCAGCCAAGATCTTGACTCCTACAATGAGCAGTTCTTC. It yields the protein CASSQDLDSYNEQFF.